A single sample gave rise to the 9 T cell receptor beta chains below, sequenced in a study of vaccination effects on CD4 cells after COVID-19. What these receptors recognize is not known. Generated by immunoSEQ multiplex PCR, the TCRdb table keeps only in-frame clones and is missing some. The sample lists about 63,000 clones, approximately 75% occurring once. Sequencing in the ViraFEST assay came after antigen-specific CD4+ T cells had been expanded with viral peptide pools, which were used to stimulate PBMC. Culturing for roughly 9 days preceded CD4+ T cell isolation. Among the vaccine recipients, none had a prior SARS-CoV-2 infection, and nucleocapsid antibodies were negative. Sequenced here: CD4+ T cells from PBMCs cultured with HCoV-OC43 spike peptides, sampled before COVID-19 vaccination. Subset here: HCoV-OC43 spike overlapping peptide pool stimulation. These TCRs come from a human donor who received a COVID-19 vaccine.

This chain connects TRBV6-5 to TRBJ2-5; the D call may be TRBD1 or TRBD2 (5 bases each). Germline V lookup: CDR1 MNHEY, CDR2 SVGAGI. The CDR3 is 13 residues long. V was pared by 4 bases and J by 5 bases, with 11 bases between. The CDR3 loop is CASSWGRDETQYF. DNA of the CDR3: TGTGCCAGCAGTTGGGGCAGGGACGAGACCCAGTACTTC.

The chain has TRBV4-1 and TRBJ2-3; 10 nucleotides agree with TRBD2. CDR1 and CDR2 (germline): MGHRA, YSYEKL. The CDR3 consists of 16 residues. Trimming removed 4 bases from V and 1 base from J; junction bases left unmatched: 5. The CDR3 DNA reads TGCGCCAGCAGCCGCAATCTAGCGGGGGGCACAGATACGCAGTATTTT. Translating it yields CASSRNLAGGTDTQYF.

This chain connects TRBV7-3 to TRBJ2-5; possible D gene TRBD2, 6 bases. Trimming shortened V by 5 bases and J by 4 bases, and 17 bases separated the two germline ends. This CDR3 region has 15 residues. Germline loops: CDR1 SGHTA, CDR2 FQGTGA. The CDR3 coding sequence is TGTGCCAGCAGCCCCAATGGAGGGGCGGGAGAGACCCAGTACTTC. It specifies CASSPNGGAGETQYF.

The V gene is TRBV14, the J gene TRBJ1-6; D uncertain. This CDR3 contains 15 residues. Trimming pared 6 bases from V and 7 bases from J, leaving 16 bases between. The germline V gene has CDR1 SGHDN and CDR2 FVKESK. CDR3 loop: CASSDIRPGNSPLHF. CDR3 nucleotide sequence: TGTGCCAGCAGTGACATCCGGCCAGGCAATTCACCCCTCCACTTT.

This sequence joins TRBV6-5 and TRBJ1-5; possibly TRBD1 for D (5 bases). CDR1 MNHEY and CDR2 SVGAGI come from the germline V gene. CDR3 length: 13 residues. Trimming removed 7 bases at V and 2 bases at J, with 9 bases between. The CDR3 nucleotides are TGTGCCAGCATGGGGGTCGGCAATCAGCCCCAGCATTTT. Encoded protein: CASMGVGNQPQHF.

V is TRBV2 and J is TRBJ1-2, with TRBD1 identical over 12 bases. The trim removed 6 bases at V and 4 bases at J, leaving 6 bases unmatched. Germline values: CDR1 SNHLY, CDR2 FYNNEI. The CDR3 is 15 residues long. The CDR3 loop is CASSPGTGGFYGYTF. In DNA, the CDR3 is TGTGCCAGCAGCCCCGGGACAGGGGGCTTCTATGGCTACACCTTC. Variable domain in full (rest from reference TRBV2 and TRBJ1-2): EPEVTQTPSHQVTQMGQEVILRCVPISNHLYFYWYRQILGQKVEFLVSFYNNEISEKSEIFDDQFSVERPDGSNFTLKIRSTKLEDSAMYFCASSPGTGGFYGYTFGSGTRLTVV.

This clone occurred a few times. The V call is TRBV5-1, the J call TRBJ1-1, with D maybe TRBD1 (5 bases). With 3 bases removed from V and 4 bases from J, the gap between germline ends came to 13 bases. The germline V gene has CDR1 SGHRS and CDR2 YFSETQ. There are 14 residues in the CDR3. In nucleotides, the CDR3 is TGCGCCAGCAGCTATAGGGGTGAGGGCACTGAAGCTTTCTTT. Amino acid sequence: CASSYRGEGTEAFF.

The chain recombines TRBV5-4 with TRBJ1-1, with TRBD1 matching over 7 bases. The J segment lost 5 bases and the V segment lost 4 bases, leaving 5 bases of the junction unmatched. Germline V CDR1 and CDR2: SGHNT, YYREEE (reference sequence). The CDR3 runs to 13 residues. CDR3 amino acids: CASSLTGATEAFF. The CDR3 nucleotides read TGTGCCAGCAGCCTTACAGGGGCGACTGAAGCTTTCTTT.

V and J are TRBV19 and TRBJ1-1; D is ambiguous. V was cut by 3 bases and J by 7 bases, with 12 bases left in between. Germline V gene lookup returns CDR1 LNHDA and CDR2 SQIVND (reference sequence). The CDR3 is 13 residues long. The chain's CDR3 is CASSILGPDEAFF. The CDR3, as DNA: TGTGCCAGTAGTATTTTAGGCCCCGATGAAGCTTTCTTT.